The 25 T cell receptor beta chains below were found in one sample sequenced in a study of CD8 T cells in ankylosing spondylitis (dated by TCRdb to 2015 to 2018). Library generation was performed with 5' RACE. The instrument given in TCRdb is Illumina HiSeq 2500. The public sequencing data were trimmed at Q25 with fastp and processed into clonotypes with MiXCR by TCRdb, which kept only in-frame beta chains. Here each entry gathers all rows of one CDR3 protein and keeps the most common genes and DNA. The sample table contains roughly 90,000 distinct CDR3 sequences; only one count was recorded for about 8.6% of them. The ten biggest clones cover 9.9% of the sample. The specimen sequenced was blood, either unsorted or a sorted T cell fraction (not recorded which). These receptors all come from a male donor with ankylosing spondylitis or in good health (not recorded which).

This clonotype was recorded many times. The chain recombines TRBV12-3 or TRBV12-4 with TRBJ2-1; perhaps TRBD2 as D (5 bases). The CDR3 runs 16 residues. Trimming cost V 4 bases and J 0 bases, with 13 bases left between them. In DNA form, the CDR3 reads TGTGCCAGCAGTTCTACCGGACGGGACTCCTACAATGAGCAGTTCTTC. Translation gives CASSSTGRDSYNEQFF.

In the case of this clonotype: A read error may be the cause here, since a much bigger clone is one base away. The chain has TRBV29-1 and TRBJ2-7; weak D call: TRBD2 (5 bases). Per germline, CDR1 SQVTM and CDR2 ANQGSEA. CDR3 length: 16 amino acids. Here the CDR3 reads CSAEANEAGQTYEQYF. The CDR3 region has the DNA TGCAGCGCTGAAGCCAATGAGGCGGGTCAGACCTACGAGCAGTACTTC.

There are many counts of this clonotype. V is TRBV5-1 and J is TRBJ2-2, with TRBD1 as a possible D gene (6 bases). Trimming removed 2 bases from V and 8 bases from J, with 16 bases in between. CDR3 size: 15 residues. The germline V gene encodes CDR1 SGHRS and CDR2 YFSETQ. CDR3 bases: TGCGCCAGCAGCTTTTTGGACAGAATCATGGGGGAGCTGTTTTTT. It translates to CASSFLDRIMGELFF.

The V gene is TRBV7-9, the J gene TRBJ2-7; D not resolved. Trimming shortened V by 4 bases and J by 0 bases, and 19 bases separated the two germline ends. The CDR3 runs to 17 residues. Germline V gives CDR1 SEHNR, CDR2 FQNEAQ (reference sequence). Here the CDR3 DNA reads TGTGCCAGCAGCTCCATGGTCGGCAGTAGCATCTCCTACGAGCAGTACTTC. Translation gives CASSSMVGSSISYEQYF.

The table lists this clonotype with many counts. The chain links TRBV9 to TRBJ2-2; 8 bases map to TRBD1. The V and J ends lost 4 bases and 7 bases, in that order; junction bases with no gene match: 9. Germline V CDR1 and CDR2: SGDLS, YYNGEE. This CDR3 comprises 15 residues. CDR3 amino acids: CASSPRGLGNGELFF. The DNA of the CDR3 is TGTGCCAGCAGCCCCAGGGGGCTTGGTAACGGGGAGCTGTTTTTT.

This chain joins TRBV4-2 and TRBJ2-5; D is unclear. The CDR3 is 15 residues long. Trimming removed 4 bases at V and 1 base at J, with 13 bases between. Germline V gene lookup returns CDR1 LGHNA and CDR2 YNFKEQ. The CDR3 nucleotides read TGTGCCAGCAGCCTAGTGCATCACATCCAAGAGACCCAGTACTTC. This codes for CASSLVHHIQETQYF.

This clonotype has ten or more counts. The chain couples TRBV7-8 to TRBJ2-5, with unresolved D. CDR3 length equals 13 residues. V dropped 5 bases and J dropped 1 base, with 8 bases sitting between them. The germline CDR1 and CDR2 sequences are SGHVS and FQNEAQ. In nucleotides, the CDR3 is TGTGCCAGCAGCCCCCTCGTCCAAGAGACCCAGTACTTC. Its protein is CASSPLVQETQYF. Combining the CDR3 with reference TRBV7-8 and TRBJ2-5 gives the whole variable domain GAGVSQSPRYKVAKRGQDVALRCDPISGHVSLFWYQQALGQGPEFLTYFQNEAQLDKSGLPSDRFFAERPEGSVSTLKIQRTQQEDSAVYLCASSPLVQETQYFGPGTRLLVL.

This clonotype occurred many times. The rearrangement uses TRBV20-1 and TRBJ1-1; TRBD1 might be the D (5 bases). CDR3 length equals 11 residues. Trimming left V 7 bases short and J 3 bases short, with 9 bases between. CDR1 is DFQATT, CDR2 SNEGSKA, per germline (reference sequence). CDR3 sequence (DNA): TGCAGTGTGCACAGGCACACTGAAGCTTTCTTT. Translation gives CSVHRHTEAFF.

This clonotype was counted ten times or more. V is TRBV6-2 or TRBV6-3 and J is TRBJ1-1, with unresolved D. V lost 2 bases to trimming and J lost 11 bases, with 18 bases between them. The CDR3 runs to 14 residues. Germline V gives CDR1 MNHEY, CDR2 SVGEGT. CDR3 coding DNA: TGTGCCAGCAGTTACCATGCGGGGATTTTAACGGCTTTCTTT. Translating gives CASSYHAGILTAFF.

This clonotype has ten or more counts. V and J are TRBV5-6 and TRBJ2-4; D is uncertain. V was cut by 0 bases and J by 3 bases, with 13 bases left in between. CDR1 and CDR2 from the germline V gene are SGHDT and YYEEEE. The CDR3 runs to 16 residues. The CDR3 spells CASSLALWVGKNIQYF. The CDR3 coding sequence is TGTGCCAGCAGCTTGGCCCTATGGGTCGGCAAAAACATTCAGTACTTC.

This clonotype was seen ten or more times. The CDR3 here is CASRVWDEQFF. CDR3 DNA sequence: TGTGCCAGTCGGGTATGGGATGAGCAGTTCTTC. The chain carries TRBV19 and TRBJ2-1, with unresolved D. This CDR3 contains 11 residues. The V end was cut by 8 bases, the J end by 8 bases, with 10 bases between. Germline V gene sequence: CDR1 LNHDA, CDR2 SQIVND (reference sequence). The full variable domain, completed using reference TRBV19 and TRBJ2-1, is DGGITQSPKYLFRKEGQNVTLSCEQNLNHDAMYWYRQDPGQGLRLIYYSQIVNDFQKGDIAEGYSVSREKKESFPLTVTSAQKNPTAFYLCASRVWDEQFFGPGTRLTVL.

V and J are TRBV12-3 or TRBV12-4 and TRBJ2-3, with D tentatively TRBD1 (5 bases). V dropped 6 bases and J dropped 3 bases, with 16 bases sitting between them. This CDR3 is built from 15 residues. CDR3 nucleotide sequence: TGTGCCAGCAGCGACAGAAAGAGTAGGACAGATACGCAGTATTTT. Translated, it gives CASSDRKSRTDTQYF.

At least ten counts were recorded for this clonotype. This chain joins TRBV14 and TRBJ2-7; tentatively, D is TRBD2 (5 bases). The length of the CDR3 is 13 residues. Germline V CDR1 and CDR2: SGHDN, FVKESK. V lost 4 bases, J lost 2 bases, and 9 bases lay in between. CDR3 amino acids: CASSPLETYEQYF. In DNA, the CDR3 is TGTGCCAGCAGCCCACTAGAGACCTACGAGCAGTACTTC.

This clonotype occurred many times. The rearrangement links TRBV20-1 to TRBJ2-1; the match to TRBD2 covers 14 bases. V shed 2 bases and J 4 bases; nucleotides not matched to a gene: 7. This CDR3 is 17 amino acids long. The germline gives CDR1 DFQATT, CDR2 SNEGSKA (reference sequence). The CDR3 coding sequence is TGCAGTGCTAGAAGGACTAGCGGGAGGATAGGGTACAATGAGCAGTTCTTC. Translating gives CSARRTSGRIGYNEQFF.

This chain joins TRBV4-2 and TRBJ1-5, with D perhaps TRBD1 (5 bases). The germline V gene has CDR1 LGHNA and CDR2 YNFKEQ. CDR3 length: 14 residues. V was shortened by 5 bases and J by 7 bases, with 15 bases between the two germline ends. The chain's CDR3 is CASSSGLLWQPQHF. DNA for the CDR3: TGTGCCAGCAGCTCGGGGCTCCTCTGGCAGCCCCAGCATTTT.

The table lists this clonotype with many counts. V is TRBV6-1 and J is TRBJ2-1, with 9 bases fitting TRBD2. The CDR3 covers 15 residues. V trimming: 7 bases; J trimming: 3 bases; junction bases outside the gene matches: 7. Germline values: CDR1 MNHNS, CDR2 SASEGT. This CDR3 is CASTTGTSSYNEQFF. DNA for the CDR3: TGTGCCAGCACCACCGGGACTAGCAGCTACAATGAGCAGTTCTTC.

This clonotype was counted ten times or more. This chain links TRBV27 with TRBJ2-7, with no clear D. In germline, CDR1 is MNHEY, CDR2 SMNVEV (reference sequence). The CDR3 contains 14 residues. Trimming removed 6 bases at V and 2 bases at J, with 14 bases between. The CDR3, as DNA: TGTGCCAGCAGAGTTGCTGTTGGGGCCTACGAGCAGTACTTC. It specifies CASRVAVGAYEQYF.

Many counts were recorded for this clonotype. V gene TRBV5-1 combines with J gene TRBJ2-1, with TRBD2 matching 15 bases. Germline CDR1 SGHRS, CDR2 YFSETQ. This CDR3 region has 18 residues. V shed 1 base and J 6 bases; nucleotides not matched to a gene: 8. CDR3 nucleotide sequence: TGCGCCAGCAGCTTGCTCCCGGGACTAGCGGGAGGTTCCAATGAGCAGTTCTTC. Encoded protein: CASSLLPGLAGGSNEQFF.

This clonotype was observed many times. The chain couples TRBV20-1 to TRBJ2-3; 11 positions agree with TRBD2. Unmatched junction bases numbered 1, after V lost 0 bases and J lost 5 bases. The V gene's germline CDR1 is DFQATT and CDR2 SNEGSKA (reference sequence). CDR3 size: 14 residues. The CDR3 loop is CSARDGLAGDTQYF. The CDR3 DNA is TGCAGTGCTAGAGATGGACTAGCGGGAGATACGCAGTATTTT.

Remarks on this clonotype: A much larger clone is a single base away; this may be a read error. This rearrangement joins TRBV6-5 to TRBJ1-1; no definite D call. CDR3 length: 14 amino acids. Germline CDR1 reads MNHEY; CDR2 reads SVGAGI. Between the trimmed V and J ends, which lost 2 bases and 6 bases, there was a span of 13 bases. Here the CDR3 reads CASSYPGMAPEAFF. DNA of the CDR3: TGTGCCAGCAGTTACCCCGGCATGGCGCCTGAAGCTTTCTTT.

V gene TRBV27 combines with J gene TRBJ2-5; 13 bases are a match to TRBD2. Germline V gives CDR1 MNHEY, CDR2 SMNVEV (reference sequence). The CDR3 runs to 16 residues. V was pared by 5 bases and J by 5 bases, with 8 bases of the junction left unmatched. The CDR3 nucleotides are TGTGCCAGCAGTCAAGGACTAGCGGGAGTGCAGGAGACCCAGTACTTC. It is translated as CASSQGLAGVQETQYF.

The J gene is TRBJ2-1, the V gene TRBV5-5, with 9 bases that match TRBD1. This CDR3 is built from 17 residues. Germline values: CDR1 SGHKS, CDR2 YYEKEE (reference sequence). The trim removed 4 bases at V and 6 bases at J, leaving 14 bases unmatched. The CDR3 reads CASSRQVGQGKLNEQFF. CDR3 nucleotides: TGTGCCAGCAGCCGTCAAGTTGGACAGGGGAAACTCAATGAGCAGTTCTTC.

In this sample, this clonotype turned up many times. This chain connects TRBV18 to TRBJ2-1, with 8 bases aligning to TRBD1. The V gene's germline CDR1 is KGHSH and CDR2 LQKENI. J lost 4 bases, V lost 3 bases, and 2 bases had no gene match. The CDR3 has 14 residues. The CDR3 coding sequence is TGTGCCAGCTCACCCGGACAGGGTTACAATGAGCAGTTCTTC. It is translated as CASSPGQGYNEQFF. Full variable domain (rest looked up from reference TRBV18 and TRBJ2-1): NAGVMQNPRHLVRRRGQEARLRCSPMKGHSHVYWYRQLPEEGLKFMVYLQKENIIDESGMPKERFSAEFPKEGPSILRIQQVVRGDSAAYFCASSPGQGYNEQFFGPGTRLTVL.

Many counts were recorded for this clonotype. This sequence joins TRBV6-2 or TRBV6-3 and TRBJ2-2; D is possibly TRBD2 (5 bases). The CDR3 runs 14 residues. Trimming removed 1 base at V and 8 bases at J, with 11 bases between. CDR1 and CDR2 from the germline V gene are MNHEY and SVGEGT. The DNA for the CDR3 is TGTGCCAGCAGTTACTTTGACGGGGTTGGGGAGCTGTTTTTT. This gives the protein CASSYFDGVGELFF.

The rearrangement joins TRBV4-2 to TRBJ2-7; 10 bases are a match to TRBD1. The CDR3 is 14 residues long. Looked up from germline, CDR1 is LGHNA and CDR2 is YNFKEQ. The junction had 10 bases not matched to a gene; V was cut back by 7 bases and J by 7 bases. This chain's CDR3 is CASKKTGGSWEQYF. The CDR3 coding sequence is TGTGCCAGCAAGAAGACAGGGGGCTCCTGGGAGCAGTACTTC.